The rows below give T cell receptor beta chains drawn from one sample of a study of cytomegalovirus exposure and HLA in healthy donors. Profiled with immunoSEQ multiplex PCR; TCRdb holds only in-frame clones, not every one. The data contain over 85,000 clones, less than 8% of them singletons. Sequenced input: PBMCs. The receptors stem from a man in his forties or fifties in good health and CMV-seronegative. CDR3s include the opening cysteine and the closing phenylalanine or tryptophan. A D gene is named only where the DNA matches it firmly. Clone sizes are given selectively: once, few, many, or a class where the clone is expanded.

j_call clone_size d_call v_call cdr3_nt cdr3_aa
TRBJ2-6 NA TRBD1 TRBV9 TGTGCCAGCAGCTCCCGGGACAGGGCCCGCTCTGGGGCCAACGTCCTGACTTTC CASSSRDRARSGANVLTF
TRBJ1-5 few NA TRBV27 TGTGCCAGCAGTTTAACGGGCAATCAGCCCCAGCATTTT CASSLTGNQPQHF
TRBJ2-2 once TRBD2 TRBV7-2 TGTGCCAGCAGCGTAGCTTTGACTAGCGGAAACACCGGGGAGCTGTTTTTT CASSVALTSGNTGELFF
TRBJ2-7 few NA TRBV6-5 TGTGCCAGCAGTGCAAGACTAAACTACGAGCAGTACTTC CASSARLNYEQYF
TRBJ2-2 NA TRBD1 TRBV6-5 TGTGCCAGCGGGACAGGAAACACCGGGGAGCTGTTTTTT CASGTGNTGELFF
TRBJ2-1 NA TRBD2 TRBV19 TGTGCCAGTCCCGAACTAGCGGGATACAATGAGCAGTTCTTC CASPELAGYNEQFF
TRBJ2-7 few TRBD1 TRBV30 TGTGCCTGGAGCACAGGGGCTGGGTACGAGCAGTACTTC CAWSTGAGYEQYF
TRBJ2-1 few NA TRBV5-4 TGTGCCAGCAGCTCTACTTCTATTCCGCCCAATGAGCAGTTCTTC CASSSTSIPPNEQFF
TRBJ2-5 NA NA TRBV29-1 TGCAGCGTTGTCAGGATAGAGACCCAGTACTTC CSVVRIETQYF
TRBJ1-3 few NA TRBV2 TGTGCCATCACCTATAGCCCGGGAGGCGGGGACACCATATATTTT CAITYSPGGGDTIYF
TRBJ1-1 NA NA TRBV5-1 TGCGCCAGCAGCCCAGGGATTAACACTGAAGCTTTCTTT CASSPGINTEAFF
TRBJ2-2 NA NA TRBV7-9 TGTGCCAGCAACCAGGACTACACCGGGGAGCTGTTTTTT CASNQDYTGELFF
TRBJ1-1 NA TRBD1 TRBV11-1 TGTGCCAGCAGCTTAGCGGACAGGGCAGACACTGAAGCTTTCTTT CASSLADRADTEAFF
TRBJ2-1 few NA TRBV7-9 TGTGCCAGCAGCTCCGTCGGACACTACAATGAGCAGTTCTTC CASSSVGHYNEQFF
TRBJ1-2 NA TRBD1 TRBV4-1 TGCGCCAGCAGCATTTCCGCGGGACAGCACTATGGCTACACCTTC CASSISAGQHYGYTF
TRBJ2-7 NA NA TRBV4-2 TGTGCCAGCAGCCAAGGTGGTCCGCTCTCCTACGAGCAGTACTTC CASSQGGPLSYEQYF
TRBJ1-1 NA NA TRBV29-1 TGCAGCGTTCGGCCACAGCCCAACACTGAAGCTTTCTTT CSVRPQPNTEAFF
TRBJ2-1 few NA TRBV6-5 TGTGCAGTCGGAGGGAATGAGCAGTTCTTC CAVGGNEQFF
TRBJ2-5 NA TRBD1 TRBV13 TGTGCCAGCAGCTCTACCTACAGGGGGCAAGAGGAGACCCAGTACTTC CASSSTYRGQEETQYF
TRBJ2-3 NA TRBD1 TRBV2 TGTGCCAGCAGTGATCAGGGGGCCGATACGCAGTATTTT CASSDQGADTQYF
TRBJ2-1 NA NA TRBV7-2 TGTGCCAGCAGCCCCGCAGGGTACAATGAGCAGTTCTTC CASSPAGYNEQFF
TRBJ2-3 few TRBD1 TRBV5-1 TGCGCCAGCAGCTTGGACAGGGGCTTCGGAGATACGCAGTATTTT CASSLDRGFGDTQYF
TRBJ2-2 few NA TRBV6-5 TGTGCCAGCAGTTACTCGACTGGAACCGGGGAGCTGTTTTTT CASSYSTGTGELFF
TRBJ2-7 few TRBD1 TRBV28 TGTGCCAGCAGGGCCCTGACAGGGAGTCAATACGAGCAGTACTTC CASRALTGSQYEQYF
TRBJ1-4 NA TRBD1 TRBV9 TGTGCCAGCAGCGTGAATACAGGGGCAACTAATGAAAAACTGTTTTTT CASSVNTGATNEKLFF
TRBJ2-5 few TRBD2 TRBV5-4 TGTGCCAGCAGCTTGGGTAGCGGGGCCTGGGAGACCCAGTACTTC CASSLGSGAWETQYF
TRBJ2-3 few NA TRBV30 TGTGCCTGCTCTGGCGGGGTGGGCACAGATACGCAGTATTTT CACSGGVGTDTQYF
TRBJ1-5 few NA TRBV28 TGTGCCAGCAATGGGGGCCGGGCCCAGCATTTT CASNGGRAQHF
TRBJ2-5 few NA TRBV19 TGTGCCAGTGGCACGCTCCAGACCCAGTACTTC CASGTLQTQYF
TRBJ2-7 few NA TRBV29-1 TGCAGCGTTTACAAGGAGGTGGGGGAGCAGTACTTC CSVYKEVGEQYF
TRBJ2-2 NA NA TRBV7-3 TGTGCCAGCAGCTTAATAGCGAACACCGGGGAGCTGTTTTTT CASSLIANTGELFF
TRBJ1-6 few TRBD1 TRBV7-6 TGTGCCAGCAGCTCCGTACCTCCGGGACAGGCTAATTCACCCCTCCACTTT CASSSVPPGQANSPLHF
TRBJ2-6 NA NA TRBV29-1 TGCAGCGTAGACACAGGGTCCGGGGCCAACGTCCCGACTTTC CSVDTGSGANVPTF
TRBJ2-5 NA NA TRBV5-1 TGCGCCAGCAGCTTGAACAGGCAAGAGACCCAGTACTTC CASSLNRQETQYF
TRBJ2-5 few TRBD1 TRBV6-1 TGTGCCAGCAGTGACGACGTAAGACAGGGAGAGGAGACCCAGTACTTC CASSDDVRQGEETQYF
TRBJ1-2 few NA TRBV6-4 TGTGCCAGCAGTAGGACTGGAGCTAACTATGGCTACACCTTC CASSRTGANYGYTF
TRBJ2-5 NA TRBD2 TRBV9 TGTGCCAGCAGCCCTAGCGGGGGGGAGGGGGAGACCCAGTACTTC CASSPSGGEGETQYF
TRBJ1-2 few TRBD1 TRBV5-1 TGCGCCAGCAGCTTGGGGGACAGGGGGGATGGCTACACCTTC CASSLGDRGDGYTF
TRBJ2-1 few NA TRBV6-5 TGTGCCAGCAGTTCACCGGGTTACAATGAGCAGTTCTTC CASSSPGYNEQFF
TRBJ2-1 NA TRBD2 TRBV5-1 TGCGCCAGCAGCTTCAATGGGGATAGCGGGGGGTCGGGGTTCTTC CASSFNGDSGGSGFF
TRBJ2-2 NA TRBD2 TRBV10-2 TGCGCCAGCAGTCCTAGCGGGAGTGCCGGGGAGCTGTTTTTT CASSPSGSAGELFF
TRBJ1-1 NA NA TRBV18 TGTGCCAGCTCACCACAGGCGGGTAAGGGTGAAGCTTTCTTT CASSPQAGKGEAFF
TRBJ2-1 few NA TRBV30 TGTGCCTGGAAGTCTGGGGCCCAGCAGTTCTTC CAWKSGAQQFF
TRBJ1-1 NA NA TRBV6-5 TGTGCCACCAGGCACTCGGGAGCCATGAACACTGAAGCTTTCTTT CATRHSGAMNTEAFF
TRBJ2-2 NA TRBD2 TRBV5-1 TGCGCCAGCAGCCCTAGCGGGGGAGTAACCGGGGAGCTGTTTTTT CASSPSGGVTGELFF
TRBJ2-4 few TRBD1 TRBV27 TGTGCCAGCAGAGAGAGGGGGCGCGGGATTCAGTACTTC CASRERGRGIQYF
TRBJ2-1 few TRBD2 TRBV6-5 TGTGCCAGCAGTTACGGGGAGGGGTTCGGGGAGCAGTTCTTC CASSYGEGFGEQFF
TRBJ2-1 NA NA TRBV6-5 TGTGCCAGCAGCCGCCAGGGATGGGTCGCGGATGAGCAGTTCTTC CASSRQGWVADEQFF
TRBJ2-1 few NA TRBV11-1 TGTGCCAGCAGCTTAGGAGCGAATGAGCAGTTCTTC CASSLGANEQFF
TRBJ2-6 few TRBD2 TRBV5-1 TGCGCCAGCAGCTTGACTAGCGGGTACTCCTCTGGGGCCAACGTCCTGACTTTC CASSLTSGYSSGANVLTF
TRBJ2-5 NA NA TRBV4-3 TGCGCCAGCAGTTCCGACAGATTCGGGACCCAGTACTTC CASSSDRFGTQYF
TRBJ2-7 NA NA TRBV7-8 TGTGCCAGCAGCTTAGTAGAGACAACAGCTTACGAGCAGTACTTC CASSLVETTAYEQYF
TRBJ1-3 NA NA TRBV7-2 TGTGCCAGCAGCCCTGGGTCGGGCTCTGGAAACACCATATATTTT CASSPGSGSGNTIYF
TRBJ2-1 NA NA TRBV7-6 TGTGCCAGCAGCTTACAGGGTCCCTACAATGAGCAGTTCTTC CASSLQGPYNEQFF
TRBJ2-7 few NA TRBV30 TGTGCCTGGAGGGGGCGCGACTACGAGCAGTACTTC CAWRGRDYEQYF
TRBJ2-2 NA NA TRBV5-4 TGTGCCAGCAGCTTGGAGGGGCGTTTGGCCGGGGAGCTGTTTTTT CASSLEGRLAGELFF
TRBJ1-1 few TRBD1 TRBV15 TGTGCCAGCCACTGGGGACAGGGGGGAGGAAACACTGAAGCTTTCTTT CASHWGQGGGNTEAFF
TRBJ2-1 few TRBD2 TRBV14 TGTGCCAGCAGCACCTGGAGCGGGAGGGTCGTTCACAATGAGCAGTTCTTC CASSTWSGRVVHNEQFF
TRBJ2-7 NA NA TRBV7-2 TGTGCCAGCAGCCAAAATCCAGGGTCCTCCTACGAGCAGTACTTC CASSQNPGSSYEQYF
TRBJ2-2 NA TRBD1 TRBV19 TGTGCCAGTAGACCTGCCCTGACAGGGGTGTGGGGGGAGCTGTTTTTT CASRPALTGVWGELFF